This T cell receptor beta chain is from a study of T cell repertoires in aging, cancer and after chemotherapy (dated by TCRdb to 2018 to 2020). Regarding the study in general: The donors fell into six age groups ranging from 30 or younger to 70 or older, and each group had at least three individuals. Paired pre- and post-chemotherapy samples in the solid tumor group came from brain tumor (glioblastoma) patients receiving temozolomide-based therapy. Alongside some 100 healthy donors serving as a reference group, the cohort included some 210 cancer patients, of whom some 91 had hematological cancers and approximately 120 had solid cancers. In total, the full dataset held 10 million or so TCR reads. To look at immunoaging and at how T cells reconstitute after chemotherapy, the study profiled TCR beta repertoires in peripheral blood from both healthy donors and cancer patients. General findings and caveats noted by the study authors: The authors noted that the repertoire data do not allow conclusions about immunological memory after chemotherapy. In both cancer cohorts, median generation probability rose over the chemotherapy interval, which suggests that the repertoire was reconstituted through rebound thymic output. Compared with age-matched healthy donors, untreated patients with hematological or solid cancers had significantly lower TCR diversity and higher clonality in blood. In healthy donors, the drop in TCR diversity with age came mainly from a loss of richness, whereas in cancer patients a loss of evenness also played a part.

This clonotype was counted between two and nine times. This receptor's antigen is unknown. The input lacks base qualities; no much larger clone sits a single base away. Rearranged TRB sequences spanning V, D and J segments were amplified by multiplex touch-down PCR using a mixed TRB-A/B primer pool. Two consecutive PCR reactions with Phusion HS II polymerase added Illumina adapters and sample indices to the amplicons. Amplicons were gel-purified using the NucleoSpin Gel and PCR Clean-up kit and were subsequently checked with Qubit and an Agilent 2100 Bioanalyzer. Sequencing of the libraries was done on an Illumina MiSeq with paired-end, single-indexed 600-cycle runs. The study's own analysis went as follows. Processing of the TRB sequences was carried out with MiXCR versions 2.12 and 3.0.5. Each unique CDR3 nucleotide sequence was treated as one clone, and only productive sequences with two or more reads were kept. Shannon diversity, evenness, clonality (one minus evenness), and alpha-parameterized diversity profiles from alpha 0 to 5 were included as repertoire metrics. The IGoR algorithm was used to calculate generation probabilities of clones in the paired pre- and post-chemotherapy samples. TCRdb reprocessed the public reads (quality trimming at Q25 with fastp, clone calling with MiXCR) and kept in-frame beta chains. Every distinct CDR3 protein forms one entry, paired with its most common genes and DNA. In this record, the V and J calls reflect TCRdb's handling and not the investigators' own analysis. The sample table holds about 2,700 distinct CDR3 sequences, of which approximately 25% were seen once. The ten largest clones capture over 9.5% of the sample.

TCR beta rearrangements were amplified from genomic DNA isolated from peripheral blood, not from sorted cells or RNA. From the cysteine up to the phenylalanine, the CDR3 has a length of 15 residues. Solely the CDR3 DNA is kept, with 45 bases framed from the first base. Trimming removed 3 bases from V and 0 bases from J, leaving 11 bases between the germline ends. CDR1 and CDR2 were assigned from the germline V gene as MDHEN and SYDVKM. This sequence was found in a human donor with a solid tumor. The chain joins TRBV28 to TRBJ1-1; TRBD1 could be the D gene, as 5 bases match. Sample: blood. The CDR3 is CASSLGGRLNTEAFF. The DNA reads TGTGCCAGCAGTTTGGGGGGACGGTTGAACACTGAAGCTTTCTTT.